What follows are 27 T cell receptor beta chains derived from one specimen sequenced in a study of regulatory T cells in long-lasting Graves disease (dated by TCRdb to about 2021). The sample's time point label is to be understood as: newly diagnosed GD, antithyroid drugs for less than 3 months. RNA was extracted from PBMCs in TRIzol for both TCR sequencing and RNA sequencing. Receptor amplification or capture employed multiplex PCR. The sequencer listed for this sample is Illumina HiSeq 4000. To build TCR beta libraries, CDR3 regions were amplified by Arm-PCR using iRepertoire HTBI primers. Clones were called with MiXCR by TCRdb after fastp trimmed the public reads at Q25, and only in-frame beta chains were retained. Entries that share a CDR3 protein sequence are merged under the most common genes and DNA. The sample includes under 250,000 distinct CDR3 sequences, with 20% to 25% observed a single time. 11% to 15% of the sample goes to the ten largest clones.

The sample consisted of peripheral blood mononuclear cells (PBMCs), taken at new diagnosis, from a patient treated with antithyroid drugs. The source is a female donor with Graves disease.

In its sample, this clonotype was seen many times. The chain carries TRBV24-1 and TRBJ2-3, with TRBD2 matching over 10 bases. The germline V gene has CDR1 KGHDR and CDR2 SFDVKD. The CDR3 runs 13 residues. V trimming: 9 bases; J trimming: 1 base; junction bases outside the gene matches: 0. Here the CDR3 DNA reads TGTGCCACCGGGACTAGCGGCACAGATACGCAGTATTTT. Translating it yields CATGTSGTDTQYF.

The table lists this clonotype with many counts. This sequence joins TRBV5-1 and TRBJ2-7; 7 nucleotides agree with TRBD1. The V segment lost 3 bases and the J segment 2 bases; nucleotides outside the gene matches: 5. The germline V gene has CDR1 SGHRS and CDR2 YFSETQ. The CDR3 consists of 14 residues. The CDR3 here is CASSSTGSPYEQYF. CDR3 in DNA: TGCGCCAGCAGCTCGACAGGGTCACCCTACGAGCAGTACTTC. Full variable domain (rest looked up from reference TRBV5-1 and TRBJ2-7): KAGVTQTPRYLIKTRGQQVTLSCSPISGHRSVSWYQQTPGQGLQFLFEYFSETQRNKGNFPGRFSGRQFSNSRSEMNVSTLELGDSALYLCASSSTGSPYEQYFGPGTRLTVT.

This clonotype was recorded at least ten times. The CDR3 protein is CASSPTPRLAGVRFF. In nucleotides, the CDR3 is TGTGCCAGCAGCCCAACCCCCAGACTAGCGGGAGTACGGTTCTTC. The chain carries TRBV7-2 and TRBJ2-1, with TRBD2 matching over 12 bases. The CDR3 length is 15 residues. Unmatched junction bases numbered 14, after V lost 5 bases and J lost 15 bases. Germline V lookup: CDR1 SGHTA, CDR2 FQGNSA.

This clonotype was counted between two and nine times. The J gene is TRBJ1-1, the V gene TRBV6-2 or TRBV6-3, with D unresolved. CDR1 and CDR2 from the germline V gene are MNHEY and SVGEGT. V gave up 6 bases and J gave up 2 bases, with 16 bases separating them. This CDR3 region has 15 residues. CDR3 nucleotide sequence: TGTGCCAGCAGAAAATACGGGGTAGATAACACTGAAGCTTTCTTT. The encoded protein is CASRKYGVDNTEAFF.

This chain joins TRBV30 and TRBJ1-5; 8 bases are a match to TRBD1. The CDR3 extends over 15 amino acids. V gave up 3 bases and J gave up 5 bases; unmatched junction bases: 9. Germline CDR1 and CDR2: GTSNPN and SVGIG (reference sequence). The CDR3 nucleotides read TGTGCCTGGAGCTATAGAGACAGGGGTTATCAGCCCCAGCATTTT. Its translation: CAWSYRDRGYQPQHF. Complete variable domain (other parts from reference TRBV30 and TRBJ1-5): SQTIHQWPATLVQPVGSPLSLECTVEGTSNPNLYWYRQAAGRGLQLLFYSVGIGQISSEVPQNLSASRPQDRQFILSSKKLLLSDSGFYLCAWSYRDRGYQPQHFGDGTRLSIL.

This clonotype was detected many times. The rearrangement links TRBV7-3 to TRBJ1-1; 7 positions agree with TRBD1. Germline V gene data show CDR1 as SGHTA and CDR2 as FQGTGA. V was pared by 2 bases and J by 1 base, with 4 bases of the junction left unmatched. The CDR3 extends over 15 amino acids. The CDR3 spells CASSLHRGTNTEAFF. CDR3 coding DNA: TGTGCCAGCAGCTTACACAGGGGCACGAACACTGAAGCTTTCTTT.

This clonotype was observed a handful of times. The rearrangement uses TRBV5-5 and TRBJ2-7; the match to TRBD2 covers 9 bases. The V gene end was trimmed by 6 bases and the J gene end by 1 base; junction bases not matched to a gene: 11. The CDR3 runs to 16 residues. Germline loops: CDR1 SGHKS, CDR2 YYEKEE (reference sequence). The CDR3 DNA is TGTGCCAGCACCTCGAGACTAGCGGATTATTCCTACGAGCAGTACTTC. It encodes CASTSRLADYSYEQYF.

This clonotype came up many times. This CDR3 reads CSARGAGYDTGELFF. The CDR3 coding sequence is TGCAGTGCTAGAGGGGCGGGTTATGACACCGGGGAGCTGTTTTTT. V and J are TRBV20-1 and TRBJ2-2; D might be TRBD2 (5 bases). Germline-derived CDR1 and CDR2 are DFQATT and SNEGSKA (reference sequence). V lost 1 base, J lost 3 bases, and 12 bases lay in between. This CDR3 contains 15 residues.

The rearrangement uses TRBV5-1 and TRBJ2-5, with a tentative D call TRBD2 (7 bases). V was cut by 2 bases and J by 6 bases, with 23 bases left in between. The germline V gene has CDR1 SGHRS and CDR2 YFSETQ. The CDR3 totals 17 residues. The CDR3 nucleotides are TGCGCCAGCAGCTTTGATTGGGGAGGGGGGGGTCAGAAGACCCAGTACTTC. Amino acids: CASSFDWGGGGQKTQYF.

This clonotype appeared many times. CDR3 nucleotide sequence: TGCAGTGCTCCGGGACGCCGTAGCACAGATACGCAGTATTTT. Amino acids: CSAPGRRSTDTQYF. This chain joins TRBV20-1 and TRBJ2-3; either TRBD1 or TRBD2 may fit D (5 bases each). Germline lookup yields CDR1 DFQATT and CDR2 SNEGSKA (reference sequence). This CDR3 is built from 14 residues. The ends were cut back, 5 bases at V and 0 bases at J, with 12 bases in the middle.

The chain uses TRBV7-9 and TRBJ1-1; TRBD1 matches at 9 bases. CDR1 and CDR2 (germline): SEHNR, FQNEAQ (reference sequence). This CDR3 is built from 14 residues. V was pared by 3 bases and J by 7 bases, with 6 bases of the junction left unmatched. Here the CDR3 DNA reads TGTGCCAGCAGCTTCCCGGGACAGGGCAGTGAAGCTTTCTTT. This sequence encodes CASSFPGQGSEAFF.

Concerning this clonotype itself: Its ends do not fully match the called genes, so a read error is possible. The rearrangement links TRBV27 to TRBJ1-2; D is perhaps TRBD1 (5 bases). The CDR3 spans 13 residues. CDR1 is MNHEY, CDR2 SMNVEV, per germline (reference sequence). CDR3 in amino acids: CASSLVGGYGHTF. The CDR3 coding sequence is TGTGCCAGCAGTTTAGTCGGGGGGTATGGCCACACCTTC.

This clonotype was picked up many times. The chain carries TRBV20-1 and TRBJ2-1, with TRBD2 identical over 7 bases. Germline assignment: CDR1 DFQATT and CDR2 SNEGSKA (reference sequence). The CDR3 spans 15 residues. J gave up 6 bases and V 0 bases, and 8 bases lay outside the gene matches. Here the CDR3 reads CSARDATSPSNEQFF. CDR3 DNA sequence: TGCAGTGCTAGAGACGCGACTAGCCCGAGCAATGAGCAGTTCTTC.

This chain joins TRBV6-1 and TRBJ2-7, with D perhaps TRBD1 (6 bases). The CDR3 length is 12 residues. CDR1 is MNHNS and CDR2 is SASEGT in the germline V gene. The V and J ends lost 6 bases and 4 bases respectively, with 10 bases between them. The CDR3 DNA reads as TGTGCCAGCAGGAGGGGGTCTTACGAGCAGTACTTC. The encoded protein is CASRRGSYEQYF.

This clonotype was seen at least ten times. The chain recombines TRBV7-8 with TRBJ1-3, with D unclear. This CDR3 is 14 amino acids long. Germline V lookup: CDR1 SGHVS, CDR2 FQNEAQ. V lost 6 bases to trimming and J lost 0 bases, with 9 bases between them. The CDR3 sequence: CASRAVTSGNTIYF. The DNA for the CDR3 is TGTGCCAGCAGGGCGGTGACCTCTGGAAACACCATATATTTT. Using reference TRBV7-8 and TRBJ1-3 for the parts outside the CDR3, the full variable domain is GAGVSQSPRYKVAKRGQDVALRCDPISGHVSLFWYQQALGQGPEFLTYFQNEAQLDKSGLPSDRFFAERPEGSVSTLKIQRTQQEDSAVYLCASRAVTSGNTIYFGEGSWLTVV.

Many counts were recorded for this clonotype. This chain links TRBV10-3 with TRBJ2-1, with TRBD1 identical over 9 bases. Germline V CDR1 and CDR2: ENHRY, SYGVKD. V shed 6 bases and J 9 bases; nucleotides not matched to a gene: 9. The length of the CDR3 is 14 residues. CDR3 in DNA: TGTGCCATCAGCCCCGGGACAGGGATACTTGAGCAGTTCTTC. This encodes CAISPGTGILEQFF.

The table lists this clonotype with many counts. The chain is built from TRBV6-2 or TRBV6-3 and TRBJ1-2; possibly TRBD1 for D (6 bases). This CDR3 region has 12 residues. Trimming cost V 6 bases and J 8 bases, with 13 bases left between them. Germline CDR1 reads MNHEY; CDR2 reads SVGEGT. CDR3 nucleotide sequence: TGTGCCAGCAGGTTACAGGGCCCGGGCTACACCTTC. Translation gives CASRLQGPGYTF.

Here the CDR3 reads CASRREPDSYEQYF. The CDR3 nucleotides read TGTGCCAGCAGACGAGAGCCAGATTCCTACGAGCAGTACTTC. The chain joins TRBV7-6 to TRBJ2-7; D not certain. The germline CDR1 and CDR2 sequences are SGHVS and FNYEAQ. The germline V and J ends were trimmed by 6 bases and 1 base, with 13 bases remaining between them. The CDR3 sequence is 14 residues long. Supplemented by reference TRBV7-6 and TRBJ2-7, the full variable domain reads GAGVSQSPRYKVTKRGQDVALRCDPISGHVSLYWYRQALGQGPEFLTYFNYEAQQDKSGLPNDRFSAERPEGSISTLTIQRTEQRDSAMYRCASRREPDSYEQYFGPGTRLTVT.

This clonotype appeared many times. The V and J genes are TRBV24-1 and TRBJ2-3; the D gene is possibly TRBD1 (5 bases). With 3 bases removed from V and 0 bases from J, the gap between germline ends came to 12 bases. The CDR3 runs to 16 residues. The germline V gene has CDR1 KGHDR and CDR2 SFDVKD. The CDR3 loop is CATSDKQGTSTDTQYF. Written as DNA, the CDR3 is TGTGCCACCAGTGATAAGCAGGGAACTAGCACAGATACGCAGTATTTT.

The sample holds a few counts of this clonotype. The rearrangement joins TRBV12-5 to TRBJ2-2, with a possible D match to TRBD2 (5 bases). Trimming left V 6 bases short and J 7 bases short, with 15 bases between. This CDR3 is built from 14 residues. CDR1 and CDR2 from the germline V gene are LGHNT and FRNRAP. CDR3 amino acids: CASGDGITYGELFF. CDR3 DNA sequence: TGTGCTAGTGGGGACGGGATAACTTACGGGGAGCTGTTTTTT.

This clonotype was found many times. The V and J genes are TRBV5-1 and TRBJ2-7, with a weak D call TRBD2 (7 bases). CDR1 is SGHRS and CDR2 is YFSETQ in the germline V gene. Trimming shortened V by 0 bases and J by 5 bases, and 15 bases separated the two germline ends. The length of the CDR3 is 15 residues. CDR3 sequence: CASSLELLGGDEQYF. Written as DNA, the CDR3 is TGCGCCAGCAGCTTGGAGCTTTTAGGGGGGGACGAGCAGTACTTC.

In its sample, this clonotype was seen a few times. This sequence joins TRBV6-9 and TRBJ2-1; 9 bases align to TRBD2. Germline loops: CDR1 MNHGY, CDR2 SVAAGI. The CDR3 is 16 amino acids. Germline trimming cut 3 bases from V and 6 bases from J; bases unmatched to any gene: 9. CDR3 sequence: CASSYGGAGGFNEQFF. The DNA of the CDR3 is TGTGCCAGCAGTTACGGGGGAGCGGGGGGCTTCAATGAGCAGTTCTTC.

This clonotype is categorized as medium-sized. This chain links TRBV7-2 with TRBJ2-1, with 8 nucleotides matching TRBD2. The CDR3 spans 12 residues. Germline V gives CDR1 SGHTA, CDR2 FQGNSA. The V gene end was trimmed by 3 bases and the J gene end by 15 bases; junction bases not matched to a gene: 7. The CDR3 nucleotides read TGTGCCAGCAGCTTTAGCGGGGCGGATCGGTTCTTC. This sequence encodes CASSFSGADRFF.

This clonotype was counted ten times or more. The V and J genes are TRBV5-1 and TRBJ2-4; a weak D match, TRBD2 (6 bases). Germline V gene data show CDR1 as SGHRS and CDR2 as YFSETQ. This CDR3 spans 15 amino acids. Deletions cut 0 bases from V and 0 bases from J, with 7 bases between. The CDR3 bases are TGCGCCAGCAGCTTGGTGGGGGGAGCCAAAAACATTCAGTACTTC. Amino acid sequence: CASSLVGGAKNIQYF. The whole variable domain, filled in from reference TRBV5-1 and TRBJ2-4, reads KAGVTQTPRYLIKTRGQQVTLSCSPISGHRSVSWYQQTPGQGLQFLFEYFSETQRNKGNFPGRFSGRQFSNSRSEMNVSTLELGDSALYLCASSLVGGAKNIQYFGAGTRLSVL.

This clonotype is medium-sized (0.01 to 0.1%) by share. The chain couples TRBV4-3 to TRBJ2-7; D call uncertain. Trimming removed 0 bases from V and 7 bases from J, with 16 bases in between. The CDR3 spans 15 residues. In germline, CDR1 is LGHNA, CDR2 YSLEER. The CDR3 DNA follows: TGCGCCAGCAGCCAAGATCGGGCGATCACTGGGGAGCAGTACTTC. This encodes CASSQDRAITGEQYF.

The rearrangement joins TRBV19 to TRBJ2-1; D uncertain. In germline, CDR1 is LNHDA, CDR2 SQIVND (reference sequence). CDR3 length equals 14 residues. Trimming stripped 3 bases from V and 5 bases from J, with 11 bases between. The CDR3 sequence is CASSIIGSNNEQFF. Written as DNA, the CDR3 is TGTGCCAGTAGTATTATTGGCAGTAACAATGAGCAGTTCTTC.

This clonotype was picked up many times. The V call is TRBV20-1, the J call TRBJ2-7; 8 bases match TRBD1. V gave up 7 bases and J gave up 2 bases; unmatched junction bases: 10. Germline-derived CDR1 and CDR2 are DFQATT and SNEGSKA (reference sequence). This CDR3 spans 14 amino acids. As DNA, the CDR3 is TGCAGTGTGAGACAGGGGCAGCCACCCTACGAGCAGTACTTC. This codes for CSVRQGQPPYEQYF.